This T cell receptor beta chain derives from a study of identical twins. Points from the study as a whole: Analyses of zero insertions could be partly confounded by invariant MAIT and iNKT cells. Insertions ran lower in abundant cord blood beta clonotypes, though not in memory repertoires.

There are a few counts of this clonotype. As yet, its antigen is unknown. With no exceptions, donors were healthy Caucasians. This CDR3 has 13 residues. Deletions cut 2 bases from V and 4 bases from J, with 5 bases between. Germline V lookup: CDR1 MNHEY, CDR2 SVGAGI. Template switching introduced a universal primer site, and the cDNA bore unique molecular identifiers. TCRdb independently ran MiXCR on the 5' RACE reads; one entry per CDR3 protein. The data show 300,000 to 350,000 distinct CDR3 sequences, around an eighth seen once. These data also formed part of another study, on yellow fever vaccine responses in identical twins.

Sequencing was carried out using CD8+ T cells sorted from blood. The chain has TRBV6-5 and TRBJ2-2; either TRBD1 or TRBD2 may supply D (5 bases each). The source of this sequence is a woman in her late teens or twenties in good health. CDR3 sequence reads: CASSYGGTGELFF. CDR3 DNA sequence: TGTGCCAGCAGTTACGGGGGCACCGGGGAGCTGTTTTTT.